The 32 T cell receptor beta chains below come from one sample, sequenced in a study of T-cell reconstitution after alpha-beta-depleted transplantation in children. For TCRbeta, the library was prepared with unique molecular identifiers. TCRdb recomputed calls from the PCR reads with MiXCR, one row per CDR3 protein. This sample has 900,000 or so distinct CDR3 sequences, with roughly 16% found just once. The sequencing here drew on PBMCs, mostly from graft donor cells, taken 360 days after TCRalphabeta/CD19-depleted stem cell transplant. All receptors come from a male patient aged 10-17 years who had a stem cell transplant for acute lymphoblastic leukemia, so the T cells may come from the graft donor.

This clonotype came up once. The genes are TRBV7-6 and TRBJ2-7; D is uncertain. Germline V gene lookup returns CDR1 SGHVS and CDR2 FNYEAQ. V was clipped by 4 bases and J by 3 bases, with 13 bases between them. The CDR3 runs 14 residues. The DNA for the CDR3 is TGTGCCAGCAGCTCTCCGGGTATGTTCTACGAGCAGTACTTC. It encodes CASSSPGMFYEQYF.

This clonotype showed up just once. CDR3 loop: CASSVYSTEAFF. In nucleotides, the CDR3 is TGTGCCAGCAGCGTTTACTCCACTGAAGCTTTCTTT. The chain carries TRBV6-1 and TRBJ1-1; D call uncertain. The CDR3 is 12 residues long. Germline lookup yields CDR1 MNHNS and CDR2 SASEGT. V dropped 6 bases and J dropped 4 bases, with 9 bases sitting between them.

This clonotype was counted a few times. CDR3 sequence (DNA): TGTGCCACCAGTGATAAGGGGACCCCCACAGATACGCAGTATTTT. Translated, it gives CATSDKGTPTDTQYF. The V call is TRBV24-1, the J call TRBJ2-3; D possibly uses TRBD1 or TRBD2 (5 bases each). Trimming removed 3 bases from V and 2 bases from J, with 11 bases in between. The CDR3 has 15 residues. CDR1 and CDR2 (germline): KGHDR, SFDVKD.

This clonotype has a count of ten or more. The CDR3 nucleotides read TGCAGCGTTAAATACTCTGGGGCCAACGTCCTGACTTTC. Protein: CSVKYSGANVLTF. The J gene is TRBJ2-6, the V gene TRBV29-1; no clear D. Looked up from germline, CDR1 is SQVTM and CDR2 is ANQGSEA. V lost 5 bases and J 0 bases, leaving 5 bases between the germline ends. The CDR3 extends over 13 amino acids. The full variable domain, with the rest looked up from reference TRBV29-1 and TRBJ2-6, is SAVISQKPSRDICQRGTSLTIQCQVDSQVTMMFWYRQQPGQSLTLIATANQGSEATYESGFVIDKFPISRPNLTFSTLTVSNMSPEDSSIYLCSVKYSGANVLTFGAGSRLTVL.

This rearrangement joins TRBV27 to TRBJ2-1; possible D gene TRBD1, 6 bases. The CDR3 is made up of 12 amino acids. Germline assignment: CDR1 MNHEY and CDR2 SMNVEV (reference sequence). The V end was cut by 8 bases, the J end by 9 bases, with 14 bases between. CDR3 in amino acids: CASGTIRGEQFF. The CDR3 DNA sequence: TGTGCCAGCGGGACAATCCGGGGTGAGCAGTTCTTC.

In this sample, this clonotype turned up a few times. The chain recombines TRBV7-2 with TRBJ2-5; 7 nucleotides match TRBD1. CDR3 size: 16 residues. The V gene's germline CDR1 is SGHTA and CDR2 FQGNSA. J was trimmed by 4 bases and V by 0 bases; bases with no gene match: 8. Written as DNA, the CDR3 is TGTGCCAGCAGCTTAGCGTCGAGAGGGGGCGGAGAGACCCAGTACTTC. This codes for CASSLASRGGGETQYF. Drawing the rest from reference TRBV7-2 and TRBJ2-5, the complete variable domain is GAGVSQSPSNKVTEKGKDVELRCDPISGHTALYWYRQSLGQGLEFLIYFQGNSAPDKSGLPSDRFSAERTGGSVSTLTIQRTQQEDSAVYLCASSLASRGGGETQYFGPGTRLLVL.

This clonotype has ten or more counts. The chain is built from TRBV3-1 and TRBJ1-6; D gene unclear. CDR3 length: 16 amino acids. Trimming left V 1 base short and J 7 bases short, with 14 bases between. Germline assignment: CDR1 LGHDT and CDR2 YNNKEL (reference sequence). CDR3 sequence: CASSQVGGNSNSPLHF. DNA of the CDR3: TGTGCCAGCAGCCAAGTCGGCGGAAACTCAAATTCACCCCTCCACTTT. The variable domain in full, with the rest retrieved from reference TRBV3-1 and TRBJ1-6, is DTAVSQTPKYLVTQMGNDKSIKCEQNLGHDTMYWYKQDSKKFLKIMFSYNNKELIINETVPNRFSPKSPDKAHLNLHINSLELGDSAVYFCASSQVGGNSNSPLHFGNGTRLTVT.

CDR3 loop: CASSVDPGIPGTDTQYF. The DNA for the CDR3 is TGTGCCAGCAGCGTAGACCCGGGAATCCCAGGCACAGATACGCAGTATTTT. The chain uses TRBV9 and TRBJ2-3, with D maybe TRBD2 (5 bases). The ends were cut back, 0 bases at V and 1 base at J, with 15 bases in the middle. CDR1 is SGDLS, CDR2 YYNGEE, per germline. The CDR3 length is 17 residues.

The chain combines TRBV4-1 with TRBJ1-1; D is perhaps TRBD1 (6 bases). V lost 0 bases to trimming and J lost 2 bases, with 13 bases between them. The CDR3 covers 16 residues. Germline V gene sequence: CDR1 MGHRA, CDR2 YSYEKL. CDR3 in amino acids: CASSQEAGAPNTEAFF. The CDR3 bases are TGCGCCAGCAGCCAAGAGGCAGGGGCGCCTAACACTGAAGCTTTCTTT.

This clonotype was seen more than once but under ten times. CDR3 nucleotides: TGTGCCAGCAGTTTGTTCGGGGGCGAGGGCTACGAGCAGTACTTC. It encodes CASSLFGGEGYEQYF. The rearrangement joins TRBV12-3 or TRBV12-4 to TRBJ2-7; D assignment may be TRBD1 or TRBD2 (6 bases each). This CDR3 has 15 residues. The V end was cut by 3 bases, the J end by 3 bases, with 15 bases between.

This clonotype has a handful of counts. The chain is built from TRBV24-1 and TRBJ2-7, with unresolved D. This CDR3 has 13 residues. The ends were cut back, 2 bases at V and 5 bases at J, with 9 bases in the middle. Germline V gene data show CDR1 as KGHDR and CDR2 as SFDVKD. The CDR3 is CATSDSLSDEQYF. CDR3 nucleotides: TGTGCCACCAGTGATTCCCTCTCGGACGAGCAGTACTTC.

This clonotype was recorded many times. CDR3 sequence: CAISVAQNTDTQYF. The CDR3, as DNA: TGTGCCATCAGTGTAGCTCAGAACACAGATACGCAGTATTTT. This chain links TRBV10-3 with TRBJ2-3; D is ambiguous. CDR1 ENHRY and CDR2 SYGVKD come from the germline V gene. V was trimmed by 4 bases and J by 2 bases, leaving 10 bases between them. The CDR3 has 14 amino acids.

The chain combines TRBV20-1 with TRBJ2-1; D is tentatively TRBD1 or TRBD2 (6 bases each). The germline gives CDR1 DFQATT, CDR2 SNEGSKA (reference sequence). Trimming stripped 0 bases from V and 9 bases from J, with 18 bases between. The CDR3 runs to 15 residues. CDR3 sequence (DNA): TGCAGTGCTAGAGAGGGGGGCAGGGAGAGGGGTGAGCAGTTCTTC. Translation gives CSAREGGRERGEQFF.

The J gene is TRBJ1-2, the V gene TRBV7-6, with 7 positions matching TRBD1. The CDR3 length is 14 residues. Per germline, CDR1 SGHVS and CDR2 FNYEAQ. The J segment lost 6 bases and the V segment lost 5 bases, leaving 9 bases of the junction unmatched. Here the CDR3 reads CASSIGTALNGYTF. The CDR3 bases are TGTGCCAGCAGCATAGGGACAGCTCTTAATGGCTACACCTTC. The whole variable domain, remainder taken from reference TRBV7-6 and TRBJ1-2, is GAGVSQSPRYKVTKRGQDVALRCDPISGHVSLYWYRQALGQGPEFLTYFNYEAQQDKSGLPNDRFSAERPEGSISTLTIQRTEQRDSAMYRCASSIGTALNGYTFGSGTRLTVV.

The V and J genes are TRBV15 and TRBJ2-2; weak D call: TRBD2 (5 bases). Per germline, CDR1 LNHNV and CDR2 YYDKDF (reference sequence). V gave up 1 base and J gave up 5 bases, with 8 bases separating them. This CDR3 has 14 residues. The chain's CDR3 is CATSRGLSTGELFF. The CDR3 nucleotides read TGTGCCACCAGCAGAGGACTAAGTACCGGGGAGCTGTTTTTT.

This clonotype has more than one count but fewer than ten. The gene calls are TRBV29-1 and TRBJ2-3; the D call may be TRBD1 or TRBD2 (6 bases each). With 6 bases removed from V and 5 bases from J, the gap between germline ends came to 15 bases. The germline V gene encodes CDR1 SQVTM and CDR2 ANQGSEA. This CDR3 has 13 residues. The CDR3 spells CSVGGRARDTQYF. CDR3 DNA sequence: TGCAGCGTGGGGGGCAGGGCGAGAGATACGCAGTATTTT.

V gene TRBV12-3 or TRBV12-4 combines with J gene TRBJ2-1, with 14 bases matching TRBD2. Trimming took 5 bases from V and 9 from J; bases not matched to a gene: 9. The CDR3 totals 16 residues. Here the CDR3 DNA reads TGTGCCAGCAGTCGGGGACTAGCGGGGGCGTTCTTTGAGCAGTTCTTC. Translating it yields CASSRGLAGAFFEQFF.

This clonotype was detected a few times. The chain joins TRBV9 to TRBJ2-1; no definite D call. Trimming pared 3 bases from V and 6 bases from J, leaving 16 bases between. This CDR3 is 15 amino acids long. Germline CDR1 reads SGDLS; CDR2 reads YYNGEE. CDR3: CASSGRGLLGNEQFF. The CDR3 nucleotides read TGTGCCAGCAGCGGTCGTGGGTTGCTCGGCAATGAGCAGTTCTTC.

In this sample, this clonotype turned up a few times. The V and J genes are TRBV12-3 or TRBV12-4 and TRBJ2-5; D ambiguous. This CDR3 has 14 residues. V lost 0 bases to trimming and J lost 0 bases, with 5 bases between them. CDR3 protein: CASSLALHQETQYF. Written as DNA, the CDR3 is TGTGCCAGCAGTTTAGCCCTCCACCAAGAGACCCAGTACTTC.

In its sample, this clonotype was seen a few times. This chain connects TRBV14 to TRBJ2-1, with 10 bases fitting TRBD2. CDR3 length equals 21 residues. J was trimmed by 1 base and V by 5 bases; bases with no gene match: 20. CDR1 is SGHDN and CDR2 is FVKESK in the germline V gene. Here the CDR3 DNA reads TGTGCCAGCAGCTCCTTGGGCCCCCTAGCGGGAGTAGTCGGGTCCTACAATGAGCAGTTCTTC. The encoded protein is CASSSLGPLAGVVGSYNEQFF.

This clonotype was seen a handful of times. CDR3 sequence reads: CASSLGTDSAEQYF. The CDR3 region has the DNA TGTGCCAGCAGCTTAGGCACGGACAGTGCCGAGCAGTACTTC. The chain combines TRBV11-1 with TRBJ2-7, with D maybe TRBD1 (6 bases). The CDR3 consists of 14 residues. Trimming shortened V by 1 base and J by 6 bases, and 13 bases separated the two germline ends. Per germline, CDR1 SGHAT and CDR2 FQDESV (reference sequence). Supplemented by reference TRBV11-1 and TRBJ2-7, the full variable domain reads EAEVAQSPRYKITEKSQAVAFWCDPISGHATLYWYRQILGQGPELLVQFQDESVVDDSQLPKDRFSAERLKGVDSTLKIQPAELGDSAMYLCASSLGTDSAEQYFGPGTRLTVT.

The chain recombines TRBV28 with TRBJ2-3, with D maybe TRBD2 (5 bases). Germline assignment: CDR1 MDHEN and CDR2 SYDVKM. The CDR3 sequence is 15 residues long. V gave up 8 bases and J gave up 2 bases, with 17 bases separating them. The CDR3 nucleotides are TGTGCCAGCCCCCCCAGCGGCCTATCCACAGATACGCAGTATTTT. Protein: CASPPSGLSTDTQYF.

A few counts support this clonotype. The chain uses TRBV24-1 and TRBJ2-5; D not certain. CDR1 is KGHDR, CDR2 SFDVKD, per germline. This CDR3 has 13 residues. V lost 3 bases and J lost 1, with 5 bases in between. The chain's CDR3 is CATSDTFQETQYF. DNA of the CDR3: TGTGCCACCAGTGATACTTTCCAAGAGACCCAGTACTTC.

The chain carries TRBV5-6 and TRBJ2-1, with D hard to call. The CDR3 length is 15 residues. V was trimmed by 0 bases and J by 3 bases, leaving 10 bases between them. CDR1 is SGHDT, CDR2 YYEEEE, per germline. CDR3 amino acids: CASSLEPTYYNEQFF. CDR3 coding DNA: TGTGCCAGCAGCTTGGAACCAACGTACTACAATGAGCAGTTCTTC.

This sequence joins TRBV19 and TRBJ2-4; D tentatively fits TRBD1 or TRBD2 (5 bases each). Germline loops: CDR1 LNHDA, CDR2 SQIVND (reference sequence). V lost 3 bases, J lost 8 bases, and 11 bases lay in between. The CDR3 is made up of 13 amino acids. The CDR3 nucleotides are TGTGCCAGTAGTATTACCGGGGACGACATTCAGTACTTC. As protein: CASSITGDDIQYF.

This clonotype came up a few times. The chain couples TRBV2 to TRBJ2-7; 7 positions agree with TRBD1. The germline CDR1 and CDR2 sequences are SNHLY and FYNNEI. The V segment lost 3 bases and the J segment 0 bases; nucleotides outside the gene matches: 5. This CDR3 is 15 amino acids long. CDR3 protein: CASSDSGTASYEQYF. In DNA form, the CDR3 reads TGTGCCAGCAGTGACTCCGGGACAGCCTCCTACGAGCAGTACTTC.

With respect to this clonotype: The junction differs from germline at one of its ends, possibly a read error. The chain recombines TRBV5-1 with TRBJ2-1; weak D call: TRBD2 (6 bases). The CDR3 loop spans 12 amino acids. Germline values: CDR1 SGHRS, CDR2 YFSETQ. The CDR3 DNA sequence: TGCGCCAGCAGCTTGGGGAAAGAGGAGGGGATCTTC. This codes for CASSLGKEEGIF.

The rearrangement uses TRBV29-1 and TRBJ2-1, with D tentatively TRBD1 or TRBD2 (6 bases each). The ends were cut back, 3 bases at V and 0 bases at J, with 18 bases in the middle. Germline V gives CDR1 SQVTM, CDR2 ANQGSEA. The CDR3 is 17 amino acids. The CDR3 is CSVDEGGPIGSYNEQFF. The CDR3 DNA follows: TGCAGCGTTGATGAGGGGGGACCGATCGGCTCCTACAATGAGCAGTTCTTC.

The chain is built from TRBV7-9 and TRBJ2-3; TRBD2 is a possible D gene (6 bases). Germline CDR1 is SEHNR and CDR2 is FQNEAQ (reference sequence). With 4 bases removed from V and 4 bases from J, the gap between germline ends came to 15 bases. The CDR3 sequence is 15 residues long. The CDR3 reads CASSYSWTTADTQYF. In DNA, the CDR3 is TGTGCCAGCAGCTATTCATGGACTACCGCAGATACGCAGTATTTT.

This clonotype has just a few counts. The chain joins TRBV5-1 to TRBJ2-1; 9 bases fit TRBD2. V dropped 2 bases and J dropped 7; count of bases not matched to a gene: 7. Germline V CDR1 and CDR2: SGHRS, YFSETQ. CDR3 length: 15 residues. The CDR3 sequence: CASSFEGTSLNEQFF. The DNA for the CDR3 is TGCGCCAGCAGCTTTGAGGGGACTAGCCTGAATGAGCAGTTCTTC.

This clonotype was observed at least ten times. The J gene is TRBJ2-1, the V gene TRBV7-6; D is perhaps TRBD2 (6 bases). This CDR3 is built from 14 residues. The germline V and J ends were trimmed by 0 bases and 10 bases, with 13 bases remaining between them. Per the germline V gene, CDR1 is SGHVS and CDR2 is FNYEAQ. The CDR3 protein is CASSLAEGLGEQFF. The CDR3 nucleotides read TGTGCCAGCAGCTTAGCGGAGGGTCTTGGAGAGCAGTTCTTC.

This clonotype has more than one count but fewer than ten. The chain has TRBV29-1 and TRBJ1-1; D is unresolved. This CDR3 comprises 16 residues. CDR1 is SQVTM and CDR2 is ANQGSEA in the germline V gene. V was shortened by 1 base and J by 3 bases, with 18 bases between the two germline ends. The CDR3 nucleotides are TGCAGCGTTGAAGGGCAGGTCCTAGGGCTACACACTGAAGCTTTCTTT. It is translated as CSVEGQVLGLHTEAFF.